Listed here are 19 T cell receptor beta chains from one sample, sequenced in a study of blood T cell repertoires in COVID-19 (TCRdb year 2020). Library preparation employed the immunoSEQ multiplex PCR assay. Sourced from immuneACCESS, this table was stored by TCRdb with only in-frame sequences that have V and J called. A share of the clones is absent; for the studies checked, an unresolved V gene accounts for under half, and the remainder has no known explanation. For this sample the table gives fewer than 250,000 clones, of which 85% to 90% were detected only once. The biggest ten clones account for around 4.8% of the sample. The sample consisted of peripheral blood. These receptors were collected from a human donor in a cohort sampled during active COVID-19.

The chain uses TRBV27 and TRBJ2-1; 7 bases map to TRBD1. Trimming removed 6 bases from V and 7 bases from J; junction bases left unmatched: 12. The CDR3 covers 15 residues. The germline gives CDR1 MNHEY, CDR2 SMNVEV (reference sequence). CDR3 in DNA: TGTGCCAGCAGCTGGGACAGTCTAGTCGGGAATGAGCAGTTCTTC. Protein sequence: CASSWDSLVGNEQFF.

The rearrangement links TRBV5-1 to TRBJ1-2; D not resolved. The CDR3 contains 17 residues. Trimming took 0 bases from V and 6 from J, leaving 21 bases between them. From germline, CDR1 is SGHRS and CDR2 YFSETQ. DNA of the CDR3: TGCGCCAGCAGCTTGGATTTAGACCCAGCCCGCCGGGATGGCTACACCTTC. This gives the protein CASSLDLDPARRDGYTF.

This chain joins TRBV11-2 and TRBJ2-7, with TRBD2 as a possible D gene (6 bases). The germline gives CDR1 SGHAT, CDR2 FQNNGV. V lost 3 bases and J lost 1, with 22 bases in between. CDR3 length: 18 amino acids. The CDR3 region is CASSFSYGGSLMSYEQYF. The CDR3 nucleotides are TGTGCCAGCAGCTTCTCATATGGGGGGAGTTTAATGTCCTACGAGCAGTACTTC.

The rearrangement joins TRBV5-1 to TRBJ2-6, with a possible D match to TRBD1 (5 bases). CDR3 length: 16 residues. The V and J ends lost 4 bases and 0 bases respectively, with 11 bases between them. Germline V lookup: CDR1 SGHRS, CDR2 YFSETQ. For the CDR3, the DNA is TGCGCCAGCAGCAGACTTCAGGGCTCTGGGGCCAACGTCCTGACTTTC. The encoded protein is CASSRLQGSGANVLTF. Together with reference TRBV5-1 and TRBJ2-6, the CDR3 gives the full variable domain: KAGVTQTPRYLIKTRGQQVTLSCSPISGHRSVSWYQQTPGQGLQFLFEYFSETQRNKGNFPGRFSGRQFSNSRSEMNVSTLELGDSALYLCASSRLQGSGANVLTFGAGSRLTVL.

V is TRBV7-2 and J is TRBJ1-6; TRBD1 agrees at 7 bases. CDR1 and CDR2 from the germline V gene are SGHTA and FQGNSA. V was clipped by 5 bases and J by 7 bases; unmatched bases: 8. The CDR3 runs 15 residues. CDR3 sequence reads: CASSIRDRPNSPLHF. In nucleotides, the CDR3 is TGTGCCAGCAGCATCCGGGACAGACCAAATTCACCCCTCCACTTT.

The V call is TRBV6-4, the J call TRBJ2-1, with 8 bases aligning to TRBD1. CDR3 length equals 15 residues. V lost 4 bases to trimming and J lost 4 bases; unmatched junction nucleotides: 6. Germline values: CDR1 MRHNA, CDR2 SNTAGT. DNA of the CDR3: TGTGCCAGCAGTGCGGACAGGGCGGAGTACAATGAGCAGTTCTTC. Protein: CASSADRAEYNEQFF.

The genes are TRBV6-5 and TRBJ2-3; tentatively, D is TRBD2 (5 bases). Germline V gene sequence: CDR1 MNHEY, CDR2 SVGAGI. The CDR3 has 15 amino acids. Trimming took 0 bases from V and 4 from J, leaving 11 bases between them. The DNA of the CDR3 is TGTGCCAGCAGTTACTCTCCAGCGAGGGCAGATACGCAGTATTTT. This gives the protein CASSYSPARADTQYF.

V usage is TRBV6-5 and J usage is TRBJ1-2, with 9 bases fitting TRBD1. The germline CDR1 and CDR2 sequences are MNHEY and SVGAGI. The CDR3 consists of 15 residues. Trimming removed 4 bases from V and 5 bases from J; junction bases left unmatched: 8. The CDR3 nucleotides are TGTGCCAGCAGTTCCACGCCGGACAGGGGATATGGCTACACCTTC. Translation gives CASSSTPDRGYGYTF.

J is TRBJ2-2 and V is TRBV5-1; perhaps TRBD2 as D (6 bases). Germline V gene lookup returns CDR1 SGHRS and CDR2 YFSETQ. Trimming cost V 7 bases and J 4 bases, with 17 bases left between them. CDR3 length equals 15 residues. Here the CDR3 DNA reads TGCGCCAGCCTCTCGGGGGAGCCAGGCACCGGGGAGCTGTTTTTT. It specifies CASLSGEPGTGELFF. The complete variable domain, with remaining parts taken from reference TRBV5-1 and TRBJ2-2, reads KAGVTQTPRYLIKTRGQQVTLSCSPISGHRSVSWYQQTPGQGLQFLFEYFSETQRNKGNFPGRFSGRQFSNSRSEMNVSTLELGDSALYLCASLSGEPGTGELFFGEGSRLTVL.

CDR3 DNA sequence: TGTGCCAGCAGCTCCCAAACAGGGCTCTCTGGAAACACCATATATTTT. This codes for CASSSQTGLSGNTIYF. The chain has TRBV9 and TRBJ1-3, with D possibly being TRBD1 (6 bases). V gave up 4 bases and J gave up 0 bases, with 14 bases separating them. CDR3 size: 16 residues. CDR1 is SGDLS, CDR2 YYNGEE, per germline.

This clone was seen only once. This rearrangement joins TRBV5-4 to TRBJ2-5; no reliable D call. In germline, CDR1 is SGHNT, CDR2 YYREEE (reference sequence). Trimming cost V 0 bases and J 2 bases, with 8 bases left between them. The CDR3 is made up of 14 amino acids. The CDR3 bases are TGTGCCAGCAGCTTGGCCCGCAGACAAGAGACCCAGTACTTC. It specifies CASSLARRQETQYF.

V usage is TRBV10-3 and J usage is TRBJ1-4, with 9 bases fitting TRBD1. Germline V gives CDR1 ENHRY, CDR2 SYGVKD. Losses at the gene ends were 3 bases for V and 5 bases for J; bases not matched to a gene: 1. This CDR3 has 14 residues. As DNA, the CDR3 is TGTGCCATCAGTGACGGGACAGGGAATGAAAAACTGTTTTTT. Its protein product is CAISDGTGNEKLFF.

A single count supports this clone. The gene calls are TRBV28 and TRBJ2-1; 11 bases match TRBD2. Per germline, CDR1 MDHEN and CDR2 SYDVKM. The CDR3 is 15 residues long. The V and J ends lost 2 bases and 4 bases, in that order; junction bases with no gene match: 1. DNA for the CDR3: TGTGCCAGCAGTTTAGCTAGCGGGGGGTACAATGAGCAGTTCTTC. Translating it yields CASSLASGGYNEQFF.

The V and J genes are TRBV12-3 or TRBV12-4 and TRBJ1-2, with 8 bases matching TRBD1. CDR3 length: 13 residues. V dropped 8 bases and J dropped 4; count of bases not matched to a gene: 6. In nucleotides, the CDR3 is TGTGCCAGCGGGACAGGCGGGCCCTATGGCTACACCTTC. The encoded protein is CASGTGGPYGYTF.

V usage is TRBV5-4 and J usage is TRBJ2-3, with 8 bases matching TRBD2. Looked up from germline, CDR1 is SGHNT and CDR2 is YYREEE (reference sequence). The CDR3 loop spans 14 amino acids. Trimming removed 4 bases from V and 4 bases from J; junction bases left unmatched: 5. CDR3 coding DNA: TGTGCCAGCAGCCGCGGGGGGATTCCAGATACGCAGTATTTT. Translating gives CASSRGGIPDTQYF. Together with reference TRBV5-4 and TRBJ2-3, the CDR3 gives the full variable domain: ETGVTQSPTHLIKTRGQQVTLRCSSQSGHNTVSWYQQALGQGPQFIFQYYREEENGRGNFPPRFSGLQFPNYSSELNVNALELDDSALYLCASSRGGIPDTQYFGPGTRLTVL.

CDR3 residues: CASSVQSREQYF. The CDR3 DNA is TGTGCCAGCAGCGTACAGAGTCGCGAGCAGTACTTC. The V gene is TRBV3-1 (or the pseudogene TRBV3-2), the J gene TRBJ2-7; no reliable D call. The CDR3 loop spans 12 amino acids. V lost 5 bases to trimming and J lost 6 bases, with 11 bases between them. In germline, CDR1 is LGHDT, CDR2 YNNKEL (reference sequence).

V and J are TRBV3-1 (or the pseudogene TRBV3-2) and TRBJ2-7; 11 bases agree with TRBD2. Germline V gives CDR1 LGHDT, CDR2 YNNKEL (reference sequence). CDR3 size: 13 residues. J lost 10 bases, V lost 1 base, and 3 bases had no gene match. Written as DNA, the CDR3 is TGTGCCAGCAGCCAAGGACTAGCGGGGAATCAGTACTTC. Translating gives CASSQGLAGNQYF.

The chain employs TRBV5-1 and TRBJ1-4; TRBD1 aligns across 7 bases. V shed 4 bases, J shed 5 bases, and the junction held 8 bases outside the gene matches. The germline V gene has CDR1 SGHRS and CDR2 YFSETQ. This CDR3 is built from 15 residues. The DNA of the CDR3 is TGCGCCAGCAGCGCACTCGGGACAGTGAATGAAAAACTGTTTTTT. It specifies CASSALGTVNEKLFF.

The chain links TRBV3-1 (or the pseudogene TRBV3-2) to TRBJ2-3, with 8 bases that match TRBD2. This CDR3 contains 17 residues. CDR1 and CDR2 from the germline V gene are LGHDT and YNNKEL (reference sequence). The V gene end was trimmed by 1 base and the J gene end by 2 bases; junction bases not matched to a gene: 8. The CDR3 loop is CASSQVGGRGVTDTQYF. As DNA, the CDR3 is TGTGCCAGCAGCCAAGTCGGGGGGCGGGGGGTCACAGATACGCAGTATTTT.